The next 14 T cell receptor beta chains were all read from a single sample in a study of blood T cell repertoires in COVID-19. This table comes from immunoSEQ multiplex PCR, and its TCRdb copy is limited to in-frame clones, with some not included. The sample lists just under 60,000 clones; about 78% were seen once. The specimen sequenced was peripheral blood. These receptors all stem from a man older than 75 with acute or convalescent COVID-19.

This chain joins TRBV7-3 and TRBJ2-1; TRBD2 matches 10 bases. V lost 4 bases to trimming and J lost 6 bases; unmatched junction nucleotides: 3. The germline CDR1 and CDR2 sequences are SGHTA and FQGTGA. The CDR3 has 14 amino acids. Here the CDR3 reads CASSSAGGVNEQFF. The CDR3 DNA sequence: TGTGCCAGCAGCTCAGCGGGAGGGGTCAATGAGCAGTTCTTC.

The V call is TRBV21-1, the J call TRBJ2-2; the table's D call, TRBD2, has no DNA check behind it. TRBV21-1 is designated a pseudogene. The CDR3 length is 16 residues. CDR3 region: CASSKAGGANTGELFF. The CDR3 DNA reads TGTGCCAGCAGCAAAGCGGGCGGGGCGAACACCGGGGAGCTGTTTTTT.

V and J are TRBV7-7 and TRBJ2-5, with D possibly TRBD2 on 6 matching bases. This CDR3 has 15 residues. V lost 5 bases, J lost 5 bases, and 18 bases lay in between. CDR1 and CDR2 from the germline V gene are SSHAT and FNYEAQ (reference sequence). The CDR3 nucleotides are TGTGCCAGCAGCCTTGGGTTGGGGGGTGGGGAGACCCAGTACTTC. Protein sequence: CASSLGLGGGETQYF. Drawing the rest from reference TRBV7-7 and TRBJ2-5, the complete variable domain is GAGVSQSPRYKVTKRGQDVTLRCDPISSHATLYWYQQALGQGPEFLTYFNYEAQPDKSGLPSDRFSAERPEGSISTLTIQRTEQRDSAMYRCASSLGLGGGETQYFGPGTRLLVL.

The chain combines TRBV19 with TRBJ1-4; D not resolved. The germline V gene has CDR1 LNHDA and CDR2 SQIVND (reference sequence). V was clipped by 4 bases and J by 0 bases, with 6 bases between them. CDR3 length: 14 residues. The CDR3 sequence: CASSTRSTNEKLFF. In DNA form, the CDR3 reads TGTGCCAGTAGTACGAGATCAACTAATGAAAAACTGTTTTTT.

The chain links TRBV6-5 to TRBJ2-7, with 8 bases identical to TRBD1. Germline-derived CDR1 and CDR2 are MNHEY and SVGAGI. The CDR3 extends over 15 amino acids. The V segment lost 0 bases and the J segment 2 bases; nucleotides outside the gene matches: 3. The DNA of the CDR3 is TGTGCCAGCAGTTACTCGGCAGGGGGCCCCTACGAGCAGTACTTC. Residues: CASSYSAGGPYEQYF.

The CDR3, as DNA: TGCGCCAGCAGCTTCTCGACTGGACAGAACTATGGCTACACCTTC. Translation: CASSFSTGQNYGYTF. The gene calls are TRBV5-1 and TRBJ1-2; TRBD1 might be the D (6 bases). The CDR3 spans 15 residues. Germline V gene lookup returns CDR1 SGHRS and CDR2 YFSETQ. V dropped 2 bases and J dropped 2 bases, with 13 bases sitting between them.

The rearrangement uses TRBV19 and TRBJ1-5; D might be TRBD1 (5 bases). Germline V lookup: CDR1 LNHDA, CDR2 SQIVND (reference sequence). V lost 3 bases, J lost 3 bases, and 12 bases lay in between. The CDR3 consists of 15 residues. This chain's CDR3 is CASSIPGGNNQPQHF. The CDR3, as DNA: TGTGCCAGTAGTATCCCCGGGGGTAACAATCAGCCCCAGCATTTT.

The CDR3 region has the DNA TGCGCCAGCAGCTTGGCACAGACAGATAATTCACCCCTCCACTTT. Its translation is CASSLAQTDNSPLHF. V and J are TRBV5-1 and TRBJ1-6, with D possibly matching TRBD1 (5 bases). The germline V gene encodes CDR1 SGHRS and CDR2 YFSETQ. CDR3 length equals 15 residues. Trimming cost V 0 bases and J 5 bases, with 9 bases left between them.

The J gene is TRBJ1-4, the V gene TRBV2, with D possibly matching TRBD1 (6 bases). The V end was cut by 8 bases, the J end by 0 bases, with 10 bases between. This CDR3 comprises 14 residues. The germline CDR1 and CDR2 sequences are SNHLY and FYNNEI. The DNA for the CDR3 is TGTGCCAGCGTAGGACAGCCAACTAATGAAAAACTGTTTTTT. Protein product: CASVGQPTNEKLFF.

The chain recombines TRBV18 with TRBJ1-2; maybe TRBD1 (6 bases). The V gene's germline CDR1 is KGHSH and CDR2 LQKENI. There are 12 residues in the CDR3. With 2 bases removed from V and 8 bases from J, the gap between germline ends came to 9 bases. The CDR3 bases are TGTGCCAGCTCACCAACAGGGAGAGGCTACACCTTC. It codes for CASSPTGRGYTF.

The V gene is TRBV25-1, the J gene TRBJ2-2; TRBD2 agrees at 7 bases. With 6 bases clipped from V and 7 bases from J, the junction kept 14 bases outside the gene matches. The germline gives CDR1 MGHDK, CDR2 SYGVNS. The length of the CDR3 is 16 residues. CDR3 nucleotides: TGTGCCAGCAGCGACCCGGGACTATTGGGCGGCGGGGAGCTGTTTTTT. It translates to CASSDPGLLGGGELFF.

The J gene is TRBJ2-1, the V gene TRBV5-4; D is unclear. CDR3 length equals 14 residues. The V gene lost 4 bases and the J gene lost 4 bases, with 12 bases spanning the gap. CDR1 is SGHNT, CDR2 YYREEE, per germline (reference sequence). CDR3 sequence reads: CASSPSTAYNEQFF. The CDR3 nucleotides read TGTGCCAGCAGCCCATCTACTGCGTACAATGAGCAGTTCTTC.

This chain connects TRBV2 to TRBJ2-2; TRBD1 matches at 12 bases. Germline trimming cut 6 bases from V and 6 bases from J; bases unmatched to any gene: 11. The CDR3 spans 17 residues. Germline V gene data show CDR1 as SNHLY and CDR2 as FYNNEI. CDR3 residues: CASRSRDRGLWAGELFF. The DNA for the CDR3 is TGTGCCAGCAGGAGCCGGGACAGGGGGCTGTGGGCCGGGGAGCTGTTTTTT.

This clone was detected a few times. The chain is built from TRBV12-5 and TRBJ1-4; weak D call: TRBD1 (6 bases). The CDR3 sequence is 18 residues long. The ends were cut back, 4 bases at V and 0 bases at J, with 18 bases in the middle. Germline assignment: CDR1 LGHNT and CDR2 FRNRAP. The CDR3 nucleotides read TGTGCTAGTGGTTATACAGGGATGGTCCTCGCAACTAATGAAAAACTGTTTTTT. Encoded protein: CASGYTGMVLATNEKLFF.